The clone carrying this TCR beta chain occurred a few times. Every participating donor contributed about 10 milliliters of peripheral blood through a draw. This sample stems from a study of blood T cells in healthy people across ages. CDR1 is ENHRY, CDR2 SYGVKD, per germline. The trim removed 4 bases at V and 2 bases at J, leaving 8 bases unmatched. The CDR3 covers 16 residues. The use of a sample-barcoded 5' primer and a J-beta primer mix characterized a second PCR of about 7 to 12 cycles. Via MiXCR, TCRdb re-called the 5' RACE reads, giving one row per CDR3 protein. This repertoire shows some 710,000 distinct CDR3 sequences, 20% to 25% found once; its top ten account for roughly a fifth.

The receptor's source is a man aged 70-80 years in good health. What was sequenced was blood. This chain connects TRBV10-3 to TRBJ2-3; the match to TRBD1 covers 8 bases. The CDR3 sequence is CAISGGRDRSTDTQYF. CDR3 sequence (DNA): TGTGCCATCAGTGGGGGCCGGGACAGGTCCACAGATACGCAGTATTTT.